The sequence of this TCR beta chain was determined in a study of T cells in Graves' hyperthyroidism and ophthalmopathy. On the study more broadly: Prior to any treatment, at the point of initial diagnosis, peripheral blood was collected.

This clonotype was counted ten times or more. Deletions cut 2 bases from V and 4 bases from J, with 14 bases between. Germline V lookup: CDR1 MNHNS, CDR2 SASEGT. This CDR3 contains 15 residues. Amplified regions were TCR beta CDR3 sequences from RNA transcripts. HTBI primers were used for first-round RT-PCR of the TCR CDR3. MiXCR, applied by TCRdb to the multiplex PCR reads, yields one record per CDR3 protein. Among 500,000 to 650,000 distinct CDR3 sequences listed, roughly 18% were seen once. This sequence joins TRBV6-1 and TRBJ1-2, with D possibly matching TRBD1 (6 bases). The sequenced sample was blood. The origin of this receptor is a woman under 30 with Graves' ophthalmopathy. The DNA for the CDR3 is TGTGCCAGCAGTGAACCGGGGGCGGCGTTCTATGGCTACACCTTC. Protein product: CASSEPGAAFYGYTF.